These 16 T cell receptor beta chains were sequenced from one sample in a study of T cell clonality in common variable immunodeficiency. Profiling relied on immunoSEQ multiplex PCR, and the TCRdb table lists in-frame clones only, not all of them. This sample carries roughly 30,000 clones, none of them present only once. Sequencing used peripheral blood mononuclear cells. All receptors derive from a person aged 18-70 years in good health.

About this clone itself: The CDR3 end falls 3 residues outside the read, so it is completed with the germline J gene. The rearrangement uses TRBV20-1 and TRBJ2-3; possibly TRBD1 or TRBD2 for D (5 bases each). This CDR3 has 15 amino acids. The germline V gene has CDR1 DFQATT and CDR2 SNEGSKA (reference sequence). CDR3 DNA, as far as it was read: TGCAGTGCTAGAACTCTGGCAGGGCTATGGGAGACG. Translating gives CSARTLAGLWET. The whole CDR3 is CSARTLAGLWETQYF.

Many counts were recorded for this clone. The observed sequence ends 3 residues before the CDR3 terminus, with the missing tail filled in from the germline J gene. The gene calls are TRBV20-1 and TRBJ2-5; 8 bases map to TRBD1. The germline gives CDR1 DFQATT, CDR2 SNEGSKA (reference sequence). This CDR3 comprises 14 residues. Trimming at V came to 4 bases and at J to 4 bases, leaving 8 bases not matched to a gene. Incomplete CDR3 DNA: TGCAGTGCTAAGACAGGGGCGGAACTAGAGACC. Amino acids: CSAKTGAELET. The full CDR3 is CSAKTGAELETQYF.

This clone was counted ten times or more. The read ends 3 residues before the CDR3 terminus; that terminus is restored from the germline J gene. V gene TRBV5-1 combines with J gene TRBJ2-1; D might be TRBD1 (6 bases). The CDR3 consists of 14 residues. The germline CDR1 and CDR2 sequences are SGHRS and YFSETQ. Trimming took 4 bases from V and 5 from J, leaving 13 bases between them. The covered CDR3 bases are TGCGCCAGCAGCACGGGGACACCGGACAATGAG. This translates into CASSTGTPDNE. The entire CDR3 sequence reads CASSTGTPDNEQFF.

This clone was recorded a few times. The covered CDR3 bases are TGTGCCAGCTCACCACCGGGAGAAAGGGGAAATTCACCA. Its translation: CASSPPGERGNSP. The entire CDR3 reads CASSPPGERGNSPLFF. J is TRBJ1-4 and V is TRBV18; perhaps TRBD1 as D (5 bases). Read data end 3 residues before the CDR3 end; the end is taken from the germline J gene. CDR3 size: 16 residues. CDR1 and CDR2 (germline): KGHSH, LQKENI.

This clone was observed at least ten times. The DNA ends 3 residues before the CDR3 does, and the rest of the CDR3 is filled in from the germline J gene. The chain joins TRBV6-1 to TRBJ2-3; 10 bases line up with TRBD2. The trim removed 2 bases at V and 0 bases at J, leaving 2 bases unmatched. Germline V gene data show CDR1 as MNHNS and CDR2 as SASEGT. The CDR3 is 16 residues long. CDR3 residues: CASSERTSGSTDTQYF. CDR3 DNA, as far as it was read: TGTGCCAGCAGTGAAAGGACTAGCGGAAGCACAGATACG.

This clone was seen ten or more times. The sequence runs out 3 residues before the end of the CDR3; the remainder is reconstructed from the germline J gene. The V and J genes are TRBV14 and TRBJ2-4; 9 bases agree with TRBD2. V trimming: 1 base; J trimming: 1 base; junction bases outside the gene matches: 2. This CDR3 comprises 16 residues. CDR1 and CDR2 (germline): SGHDN, FVKESK. CDR3 DNA, as far as it was read: TGTGCCAGCAGCCAAGCGAGCGGGAGGGCCAAAAACATT. Encoded protein: CASSQASGRAKNI. The entire CDR3 protein is CASSQASGRAKNIQYF.

In this sample, this clone turned up many times. Read data end 3 residues before the CDR3 end; the end is taken from the germline J gene. The rearrangement joins TRBV5-1 to TRBJ2-1; possibly TRBD1 or TRBD2 for D (5 bases each). The CDR3 extends over 15 amino acids. In germline, CDR1 is SGHRS, CDR2 YFSETQ. Trimming cost V 1 base and J 0 bases, with 8 bases left between them. The CDR3 here is CASSLPGSSYNEQFF. The sequenced CDR3 bases are TGCGCCAGCAGCTTGCCAGGGAGCTCCTACAATGAG.

This clone was counted at least ten times. Read sequence stops 3 residues before the CDR3 end, and the germline J gene provides the missing end. The chain joins TRBV5-4 to TRBJ1-1; 10 bases fit TRBD1. Trimming took 5 bases from V and 5 from J; bases not matched to a gene: 6. CDR3 length: 14 residues. Germline CDR1 reads SGHNT; CDR2 reads YYREEE (reference sequence). The CDR3 DNA, read in part, is TGTGCCAGCAGGACAGGGGGCGCTGGAACTGAA. This translates into CASRTGGAGTE. The full CDR3 protein is CASRTGGAGTEAFF. The variable domain in full, completed from reference TRBV5-4 and TRBJ1-1, reads ETGVTQSPTHLIKTRGQQVTLRCSSQSGHNTVSWYQQALGQGPQFIFQYYREEENGRGNFPPRFSGLQFPNYSSELNVNALELDDSALYLCASRTGGAGTEAFFGQGTRLTVV.

This clone was detected a few times. CDR3 bases read: TGTGCCAGCAGCCGCGGGGGGGACGGAGAGACC. This gives the protein CASSRGGDGET. The full CDR3 sequence reads CASSRGGDGETQYF. The chain carries TRBV11-3 and TRBJ2-5; 9 bases line up with TRBD2. The CDR3 goes on 3 residues after the read ends, and that part is filled in from the germline J gene. The V segment lost 5 bases and the J segment 4 bases; nucleotides outside the gene matches: 5. CDR3 length: 14 amino acids. Per the germline V gene, CDR1 is SGHNT and CDR2 is YENEEA.

This clone was counted ten times or more. The CDR3 end falls 3 residues outside the read, so it is completed with the germline J gene. The chain employs TRBV5-6 and TRBJ1-1; D gene uncertain. The CDR3 has 12 amino acids. CDR1 is SGHDT and CDR2 is YYEEEE in the germline V gene. V dropped 1 base and J dropped 6 bases, with 7 bases sitting between them. CDR3 residues: CASSLNEAEAFF. The CDR3 bases that were read are TGTGCCAGCAGCTTGAATGAGGCTGAA.

This clone has a count of ten or more. The CDR3 end falls 3 residues outside the read, so it is completed with the germline J gene. The chain couples TRBV19 to TRBJ2-5, with 10 positions matching TRBD2. J gave up 4 bases and V 3 bases, and 8 bases lay outside the gene matches. This CDR3 contains 16 residues. Germline loops: CDR1 LNHDA, CDR2 SQIVND (reference sequence). CDR3 protein: CASSIGLAGDRETQYF. The covered CDR3 bases are TGTGCCAGTAGTATCGGGCTAGCGGGAGACAGAGAGACC.

A few counts support this clone. The read ends 3 residues early relative to the CDR3; the germline J gene fills the gap. The genes are TRBV2 and TRBJ2-3; 15 bases are a match to TRBD2. Germline loops: CDR1 SNHLY, CDR2 FYNNEI. Trimming at V came to 8 bases and at J to 3 bases, leaving 3 bases not matched to a gene. The CDR3 totals 15 residues. The CDR3 DNA, read in part, is TGTGCCAGCGGAGGGACTAGCGGGAGGACAGATACG. Amino acid sequence: CASGGTSGRTDT. The CDR3 as a whole reads CASGGTSGRTDTQYF.

This clone was observed at least ten times. The sequence runs out 3 residues before the end of the CDR3; the remainder is reconstructed from the germline J gene. The genes are TRBV30 and TRBJ1-5; possibly TRBD1 for D (5 bases). With 0 bases removed from V and 5 bases from J, the gap between germline ends came to 17 bases. CDR3 size: 16 residues. Looked up from germline, CDR1 is GTSNPN and CDR2 is SVGIG (reference sequence). The CDR3 sequence: CAWSVRRGGVDQPQHF. Partial CDR3 DNA: TGTGCCTGGAGTGTAAGACGGGGGGGGGTCGATCAGCCC.

A note on this clone: The CDR3 extends 3 residues past the end of the read, so its final part is completed from the germline J gene. This chain joins TRBV7-3 and TRBJ1-2; D is perhaps TRBD1 (6 bases). From germline, CDR1 is SGHTA and CDR2 FQGTGA. The CDR3 covers 13 residues. CDR3 region: CASSLTGAGGYTF. The CDR3 bases that were read are TGTGCCAGCAGCTTAACGGGGGCGGGAGGC.

Of note for this clone: Coverage ceases 3 residues before the CDR3 finishes, and the germline J gene fills in the end. Distinct nucleotide sequences in the sample also encode this CDR3. The chain has TRBV29-1 and TRBJ2-1, with 8 bases identical to TRBD2. The CDR3 loop spans 14 amino acids. Germline assignment: CDR1 SQVTM and CDR2 ANQGSEA. J lost 7 bases, V lost 8 bases, and 13 bases had no gene match. CDR3 DNA, as far as it was read: TGCAGCTCTACCGGGACCAGCGGGAGAAATGAG. Its protein product is CSSTGTSGRNE. The CDR3 in its entirety is CSSTGTSGRNEQFF.

This clone was picked up many times. The CDR3 end is not reached by the read, which stops 3 residues before it; the germline J gene fills it in. The genes are TRBV18 and TRBJ1-1, with TRBD1 matching over 10 bases. CDR3 length: 14 amino acids. Germline V gives CDR1 KGHSH, CDR2 LQKENI. The V segment lost 6 bases and the J segment 3 bases; nucleotides outside the gene matches: 4. The part of the CDR3 DNA that was read is TGTGCCAGCTCTCTCGGACAGGGGGACACTGAA. Its protein is CASSLGQGDTE. From start to end, the CDR3 is CASSLGQGDTEAFF. Combining the CDR3 with reference TRBV18 and TRBJ1-1 gives the whole variable domain NAGVMQNPRHLVRRRGQEARLRCSPMKGHSHVYWYRQLPEEGLKFMVYLQKENIIDESGMPKERFSAEFPKEGPSILRIQQVVRGDSAAYFCASSLGQGDTEAFFGQGTRLTVV.